The clone carrying this T cell receptor beta chain was seen only a few times. Its antigen is undetermined. One end of the junction does not line up with germline, which may come from a read error. The CDR3 runs 17 residues. Template switching, a step in the protocol, added a universal primer site, and cDNA carried unique molecular identifiers. TCRdb passed the 5' RACE reads through MiXCR, listing each CDR3 protein once. Of under 300,000 distinct CDR3 sequences listed, about an eighth were seen once; the top ten hold about 3.9%. This entry belongs to a study of identical twins. General study points: The conclusions drew on cross-sectional statistical analysis instead of tracking the same donors. In cord blood, abundant beta clonotypes had fewer insertions; memory showed no trend.

These data were also filed under a second study, of yellow fever vaccine responses in identical twins. As that report states: Twins' vaccine T cell response reportedly gave the appearance of partial convergence and partial personalization.

The sequence was obtained from a woman aged 18-35 years in good health. The chain combines TRBV12-3 or TRBV12-4 with TRBJ2-2; TRBD1 matches at 12 bases. Source material: memory (CD45RO+) T cells sorted from blood. CDR3 nucleotides: TGTGCCTGCAGTTTAGGGACAGGGGGCGGTAGGACCGGGGAGCTGTTTTTT. It specifies CACSLGTGGGRTGELFF.